Each of the 32 T cell receptor beta chains below was sequenced from the same sample in a study of a mutant IDH1 vaccine in newly diagnosed glioma. Method: immunoSEQ multiplex PCR; TCRdb's copy keeps in-frame clones and lacks some. Of about 20,000 clones in the sample, around 80% are singletons; the top ten hold roughly an eighth. Time point defined: week 23, last vaccination. Vaccine doses each comprised 300 ug of mutant IDH1 20-mer peptide, with topical imiquimod. Their cognate antigens are unknown. Here the sequenced sample was PBMCs, taken from a glioma patient whose treatment included an IDH1 peptide vaccine. The receptor source for this set is a man between 25 and 39 years old with glioma.

This chain links TRBV29-1 with TRBJ1-2; possibly TRBD1 for D (6 bases). CDR1 and CDR2 (germline): SQVTM, ANQGSEA. The CDR3 contains 13 residues. The ends were cut back, 5 bases at V and 3 bases at J, with 13 bases in the middle. The chain's CDR3 is CSVLTGADYGYTF. DNA for the CDR3: TGCAGCGTTCTGACAGGAGCAGACTATGGCTACACCTTC.

The chain employs TRBV9 and TRBJ2-5; D gene uncertain. The CDR3 is 14 residues long. V gave up 0 bases and J gave up 5 bases, with 11 bases separating them. The germline CDR1 and CDR2 sequences are SGDLS and YYNGEE. The CDR3 region has the DNA TGTGCCAGCAGCGTAGGCGGCACCGGGGAGACCCAGTACTTC. As protein: CASSVGGTGETQYF.

The chain couples TRBV15 to TRBJ2-2; possible D gene TRBD2, 5 bases. The CDR3 totals 17 residues. V was pared by 1 base and J by 2 bases, with 14 bases between. Germline-derived CDR1 and CDR2 are LNHNV and YYDKDF (reference sequence). Written as DNA, the CDR3 is TGTGCCACCAGCAGAGGGCGAGGAGGAGGAAACACCGGGGAGCTGTTTTTT. It codes for CATSRGRGGGNTGELFF.

This chain uses TRBV20-1 with TRBJ2-5; the D gene is possibly TRBD1 (5 bases). Germline values: CDR1 DFQATT, CDR2 SNEGSKA (reference sequence). This CDR3 is built from 11 residues. V lost 8 bases and J 5 bases, leaving 12 bases between the germline ends. This CDR3 is CSSSPGETQYF. CDR3 DNA: TGCAGTTCTTCCCCAGGGGAGACCCAGTACTTC.

J is TRBJ2-5 and V is TRBV29-1; TRBD2 is a possible D gene (6 bases). CDR3 length equals 15 residues. The germline V and J ends were trimmed by 7 bases and 5 bases, with 23 bases remaining between them. Per germline, CDR1 SQVTM and CDR2 ANQGSEA. CDR3 nucleotide sequence: TGCAGCGCCAGGACTAATACGGATGAGGTTGAGACCCAGTACTTC. Residues: CSARTNTDEVETQYF. Variable domain in full (rest from reference TRBV29-1 and TRBJ2-5): SAVISQKPSRDICQRGTSLTIQCQVDSQVTMMFWYRQQPGQSLTLIATANQGSEATYESGFVIDKFPISRPNLTFSTLTVSNMSPEDSSIYLCSARTNTDEVETQYFGPGTRLLVL.

This chain joins TRBV18 and TRBJ1-1; maybe TRBD1 (5 bases). Germline values: CDR1 KGHSH, CDR2 LQKENI. This CDR3 has 14 amino acids. Trimming cost V 1 base and J 4 bases, with 10 bases left between them. This CDR3 reads CASSPQAGITEAFF. The CDR3 DNA reads as TGTGCCAGCTCACCACAAGCAGGGATCACTGAAGCTTTCTTT. The whole variable domain, filled in from reference TRBV18 and TRBJ1-1, reads NAGVMQNPRHLVRRRGQEARLRCSPMKGHSHVYWYRQLPEEGLKFMVYLQKENIIDESGMPKERFSAEFPKEGPSILRIQQVVRGDSAAYFCASSPQAGITEAFFGQGTRLTVV.

The chain employs TRBV7-9 and TRBJ1-4, with a tentative D call TRBD1 (6 bases). Germline V gene sequence: CDR1 SEHNR, CDR2 FQNEAQ (reference sequence). The CDR3 extends over 13 amino acids. V was trimmed by 6 bases and J by 5 bases, leaving 10 bases between them. Here the CDR3 reads CASRWDINEKLFF. CDR3 nucleotide sequence: TGTGCCAGCAGATGGGACATAAATGAAAAACTGTTTTTT.

This clone was counted once. This chain links TRBV5-4 with TRBJ2-7; D is unclear. This CDR3 has 14 residues. V shed 0 bases and J shed 1 base, with 8 bases lying between them. Looked up from germline, CDR1 is SGHNT and CDR2 is YYREEE (reference sequence). CDR3 sequence (DNA): TGTGCCAGCAGCTTGGGTGCGTTATCCTACGAGCAGTACTTC. Amino acid sequence: CASSLGALSYEQYF.

This clone was seen once. The chain combines TRBV11-2 with TRBJ1-5, with TRBD1 as a possible D gene (6 bases). V shed 5 bases and J shed 3 bases, with 11 bases lying between them. Germline loops: CDR1 SGHAT, CDR2 FQNNGV. This CDR3 region has 14 residues. CDR3 bases: TGTGCCAGCAGCCTCGACAGGAACAATCAGCCCCAGCATTTT. Residues: CASSLDRNNQPQHF.

The CDR3 here is CASSPHTDTQYF. The DNA for the CDR3 is TGTGCCAGCAGTCCTCATACAGATACGCAGTATTTT. The gene calls are TRBV28 and TRBJ2-3, with no clear D. The V end lost 5 bases, the J end lost 3 bases, and 6 bases lay between the germline ends. CDR1 is MDHEN, CDR2 SYDVKM, per germline. CDR3 length equals 12 residues.

In its sample, this clone was seen once. The chain recombines TRBV6-1 with TRBJ2-4; D gene unclear. The CDR3 runs 14 residues. CDR1 and CDR2 (germline): MNHNS, SASEGT. Trimming pared 7 bases from V and 3 bases from J, leaving 13 bases between. CDR3: CASTPTTIKNIQYF. The CDR3 DNA follows: TGTGCCAGCACCCCTACGACGATCAAAAACATTCAGTACTTC.

This clone showed up just once. This chain uses TRBV2 with TRBJ2-5; tentatively, D is TRBD1 (6 bases). The CDR3 is 12 residues long. Per germline, CDR1 SNHLY and CDR2 FYNNEI. Deletions cut 8 bases from V and 2 bases from J, with 9 bases between. The CDR3 is CASFTGQETQYF. CDR3 in DNA: TGTGCCAGCTTCACAGGGCAAGAGACCCAGTACTTC.

The J gene is TRBJ2-7, the V gene TRBV7-9, with unresolved D. Trimming removed 2 bases from V and 5 bases from J, with 13 bases in between. This CDR3 has 14 residues. Per germline, CDR1 SEHNR and CDR2 FQNEAQ (reference sequence). CDR3 residues: CASSLLVMSHEQYF. The CDR3, as DNA: TGTGCCAGCAGCTTACTAGTAATGAGCCACGAGCAGTACTTC.

The chain is built from TRBV21-1 and TRBJ2-1; the table's D call, TRBD1, has no DNA check behind it. TRBV21-1 is flagged as a pseudogene. This CDR3 is built from 21 residues. CDR3 nucleotide sequence: TGTGCCAGCAGCGCCCAAACAGGGGTGGCTAGCGCCCAACCGGGAGACAATGAGCAGTTCTTC. Its translation: CASSAQTGVASAQPGDNEQFF.

CDR3 residues: CASSEWDRDYEQYF. The CDR3 nucleotides are TGTGCCAGCAGTGAATGGGATAGAGACTACGAGCAGTACTTC. The rearrangement joins TRBV25-1 to TRBJ2-7; no clear D. Germline V gene sequence: CDR1 MGHDK, CDR2 SYGVNS. This CDR3 comprises 14 residues. The V and J ends lost 1 base and 3 bases respectively, with 10 bases between them.

CDR3 sequence reads: CASSLIAGTDYEQYF. The CDR3 coding sequence is TGTGCCAGCTCGTTAATTGCCGGGACAGACTACGAGCAGTACTTC. The rearrangement links TRBV18 to TRBJ2-7; 7 bases map to TRBD1. CDR1 KGHSH and CDR2 LQKENI come from the germline V gene. The V and J ends lost 6 bases and 3 bases, in that order; junction bases with no gene match: 11. The CDR3 runs to 15 residues.

The chain links TRBV19 to TRBJ2-5, with 9 bases lining up with TRBD1. V trimming: 3 bases; J trimming: 3 bases; junction bases outside the gene matches: 11. The CDR3 totals 17 residues. Looked up from germline, CDR1 is LNHDA and CDR2 is SQIVND (reference sequence). CDR3: CASSITGGGKGKETQYF. In DNA form, the CDR3 reads TGTGCCAGTAGTATTACAGGGGGCGGTAAGGGCAAAGAGACCCAGTACTTC. Using reference TRBV19 and TRBJ2-5 for the parts outside the CDR3, the full variable domain is DGGITQSPKYLFRKEGQNVTLSCEQNLNHDAMYWYRQDPGQGLRLIYYSQIVNDFQKGDIAEGYSVSREKKESFPLTVTSAQKNPTAFYLCASSITGGGKGKETQYFGPGTRLLVL.

The chain is built from TRBV30 and TRBJ2-4; the match to TRBD2 covers 13 bases. CDR1 is GTSNPN and CDR2 is SVGIG in the germline V gene (reference sequence). This CDR3 comprises 13 residues. V shed 1 base and J 16 bases; nucleotides not matched to a gene: 7. The CDR3 DNA reads as TGTGCCTGGAGTGGACTAGCGGGAGGACCCCTTTACTTC. It yields the protein CAWSGLAGGPLYF.

The chain couples TRBV6-4 to TRBJ1-1; tentatively, D is TRBD1 (5 bases). The V gene's germline CDR1 is MRHNA and CDR2 SNTAGT. V shed 0 bases and J shed 1 base, with 9 bases lying between them. The CDR3 length is 15 residues. The CDR3 protein is CASSDSGGKNTEAFF. The CDR3 DNA reads as TGTGCCAGCAGTGACTCGGGGGGAAAGAACACTGAAGCTTTCTTT.

This sequence joins TRBV7-2 and TRBJ2-1; the D is unclear. Per germline, CDR1 SGHTA and CDR2 FQGNSA. V shed 1 base and J shed 5 bases, with 9 bases lying between them. The CDR3 loop spans 14 amino acids. The CDR3 sequence: CASSLGSYNNEQFF. Written as DNA, the CDR3 is TGTGCCAGCAGCTTAGGGAGCTACAACAATGAGCAGTTCTTC.

This chain connects TRBV5-4 to TRBJ2-2; D is unclear. V was clipped by 2 bases and J by 0 bases, with 8 bases between them. CDR1 is SGHNT, CDR2 YYREEE, per germline (reference sequence). There are 15 residues in the CDR3. CDR3 DNA sequence: TGTGCCAGCAGCTTCGGAAATTCGAACACCGGGGAGCTGTTTTTT. It codes for CASSFGNSNTGELFF.

V gene TRBV7-2 combines with J gene TRBJ2-2, with D perhaps matching TRBD1 (6 bases). CDR1 and CDR2 (germline): SGHTA, FQGNSA. The length of the CDR3 is 16 residues. V was cut by 1 base and J by 3 bases, with 12 bases left in between. The DNA of the CDR3 is TGTGCCAGCAGCTTAGGAGGGGGATTCTACACCGGGGAGCTGTTTTTT. This codes for CASSLGGGFYTGELFF. Full variable domain (remainder filled in from reference TRBV7-2 and TRBJ2-2): GAGVSQSPSNKVTEKGKDVELRCDPISGHTALYWYRQSLGQGLEFLIYFQGNSAPDKSGLPSDRFSAERTGGSVSTLTIQRTQQEDSAVYLCASSLGGGFYTGELFFGEGSRLTVL.

The chain couples TRBV19 to TRBJ2-2, with a tentative D call TRBD1 (5 bases). V shed 3 bases and J shed 5 bases, with 7 bases lying between them. Germline CDR1 reads LNHDA; CDR2 reads SQIVND (reference sequence). The CDR3 runs to 13 residues. The CDR3 bases are TGTGCCAGTAGTATTTCAGGGACCGGGGAGCTGTTTTTT. Its protein is CASSISGTGELFF.

The table lists this clone with a count of one. Because the CDR3's place on the DNA is in doubt, the DNA is left out and the CDR3 is given as listed by TCRdb. The chain links TRBV25-1 to TRBJ2-1. Counting both end residues, the CDR3 totals 13 amino acids. Germline CDR1 is MGHDK and CDR2 is SYGVNS. The CDR3 loop reads CASSTSQVGEQFF.

In its sample, this clone was seen a few times. V usage is TRBV5-3 and J usage is TRBJ1-1, with a weak D call TRBD1 (5 bases). TRBV5-3 is known as an ORF, though its function is uncertain. V dropped 0 bases and J dropped 1 base, with 7 bases sitting between them. The CDR3 runs 14 residues. This chain's CDR3 is CARSLGQGNTEAFF. In DNA, the CDR3 is TGTGCCAGAAGCTTGGGGCAGGGGAACACTGAAGCTTTCTTT.

The chain combines TRBV6-5 with TRBJ1-2, with TRBD1 as a possible D gene (5 bases). The CDR3 covers 14 residues. Germline loops: CDR1 MNHEY, CDR2 SVGAGI. The V gene lost 0 bases and the J gene lost 3 bases, with 8 bases spanning the gap. DNA of the CDR3: TGTGCCAGCAGTTACTCGTCAGGGCACTATGGCTACACCTTC. Its protein product is CASSYSSGHYGYTF.

The chain couples TRBV19 to TRBJ2-7, with TRBD2 matching 9 bases. CDR3 length: 13 residues. V shed 7 bases, J shed 6 bases, and the junction held 7 bases outside the gene matches. The germline CDR1 and CDR2 sequences are LNHDA and SQIVND (reference sequence). CDR3 protein: CASNAGGPGEQYF. Written as DNA, the CDR3 is TGTGCCAGTAACGCGGGAGGGCCAGGCGAGCAGTACTTC.

In regard to this clone: The same CDR3 is also encoded by other DNA sequences in this sample. The V call is TRBV4-1, the J call TRBJ1-1; TRBD1 might be the D (6 bases). The V gene's germline CDR1 is MGHRA and CDR2 YSYEKL. The CDR3 length is 14 residues. Trimming stripped 1 base from V and 1 base from J, with 7 bases between. Here the CDR3 reads CASSQGQENTEAFF. Written as DNA, the CDR3 is TGCGCCAGCAGCCAAGGACAGGAGAACACTGAAGCTTTCTTT.

This clone was found once. The gene calls are TRBV28 and TRBJ2-3, with D uncertain. Trimming took 4 bases from V and 3 from J, leaving 5 bases between them. The CDR3 has 12 residues. Germline V gives CDR1 MDHEN, CDR2 SYDVKM. CDR3 in amino acids: CASSSFTDTQYF. The DNA for the CDR3 is TGTGCCAGCAGTTCGTTTACAGATACGCAGTATTTT.

The chain carries TRBV5-1 and TRBJ2-5; 8 bases agree with TRBD2. Germline CDR1 reads SGHRS; CDR2 reads YFSETQ. The V and J ends lost 4 bases and 4 bases, in that order; junction bases with no gene match: 3. This CDR3 is built from 13 residues. The CDR3 nucleotides read TGCGCCAGCAGCCGGGGGGGAGGAGAGACCCAGTACTTC. Translated: CASSRGGGETQYF.

This clone was observed a single time. The genes are TRBV7-7 and TRBJ2-2; maybe TRBD1 (6 bases). Per the germline V gene, CDR1 is SSHAT and CDR2 is FNYEAQ (reference sequence). With 3 bases removed from V and 5 bases from J, the gap between germline ends came to 13 bases. The CDR3 is made up of 15 amino acids. CDR3 in DNA: TGTGCCAGCAGCTTCCGTACAGGGCGAACCGGGGAGCTGTTTTTT. It specifies CASSFRTGRTGELFF.

The V and J genes are TRBV15 and TRBJ1-5; D is unresolved. The CDR3 loop spans 14 amino acids. V gave up 3 bases and J gave up 4 bases, with 10 bases separating them. Germline CDR1 is LNHNV and CDR2 is YYDKDF (reference sequence). CDR3 bases: TGTGCCACCAGCAGTCCAGGCCTTAATCAGCCCCAGCATTTT. Amino acid sequence: CATSSPGLNQPQHF.